The sequence of this TCR beta chain was determined in a study of T cells in Graves' hyperthyroidism and ophthalmopathy. Study overall: Before any treatment, at initial diagnosis, peripheral blood was collected. Study findings and constraints: Blood shared most expanded thyroid clonotypes above 0.001.

Trimming took 1 base from V and 2 from J, leaving 14 bases between them. The germline gives CDR1 KGHSH, CDR2 LQKENI. The CDR3 consists of 16 residues. On the basis of clinical symptoms, serum thyroxine and TRAb, thyroid ultrasound and orbital computed tomography, diagnoses were made. PBMCs were obtained from over 8.5 ml fresh peripheral blood. In the case of this clonotype: Its matching antigen is unknown.

It was RNA transcripts that yielded the amplified TCR beta CDR3 regions. HTBI primers were used for first-round RT-PCR of the TCR CDR3. From the multiplex PCR reads, TCRdb called clonotypes with MiXCR, one entry per CDR3 protein. This sample yields around 250,000 distinct CDR3 sequences, of which around 26% are seen a single time; roughly a third belongs to the top ten. The sequenced material came from blood. The clonotype was recovered from a woman aged 40 to 55 with Graves' ophthalmopathy. The genes are TRBV18 and TRBJ1-1; D not certain. The CDR3 DNA follows: TGTGCCAGCTCACCACAGGTTCAGGTCCAAAACACTGAAGCTTTCTTT. Translated: CASSPQVQVQNTEAFF.